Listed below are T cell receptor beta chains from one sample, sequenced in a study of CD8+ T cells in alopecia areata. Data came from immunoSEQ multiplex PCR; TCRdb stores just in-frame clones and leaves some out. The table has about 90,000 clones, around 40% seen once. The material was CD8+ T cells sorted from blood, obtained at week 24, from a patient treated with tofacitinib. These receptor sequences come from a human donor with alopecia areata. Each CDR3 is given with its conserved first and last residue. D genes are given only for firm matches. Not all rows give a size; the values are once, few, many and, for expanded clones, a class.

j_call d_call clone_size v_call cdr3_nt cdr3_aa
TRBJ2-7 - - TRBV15 TGTGCCACCAGCAGAGATCAGTCCGGATTTTACGAGCAGTACTTC CATSRDQSGFYEQYF
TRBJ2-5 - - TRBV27 TGTGCCAGCAGTTTTATCGGAGAGACCCAGTACTTC CASSFIGETQYF
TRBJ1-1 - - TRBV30 TGTGCCTGGAGTCCTTCTGGCCCCAGGCTTATGAACACTGAAGCTTTCTTT CAWSPSGPRLMNTEAFF
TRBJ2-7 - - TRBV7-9 TGTGCCAGCAGCTTAAGCCCTGGGACCTACCCTGGGGAGCAGTACTTC CASSLSPGTYPGEQYF
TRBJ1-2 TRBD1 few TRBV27 TGTGCCAGCAGTCCCTGGGACAGCCGCGAGGACTACACCTTC CASSPWDSREDYTF
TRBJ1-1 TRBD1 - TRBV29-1 TGCAGCGCGACGACAGGGGTGAACACTGAAGCTTTCTTT CSATTGVNTEAFF
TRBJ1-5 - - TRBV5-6 TGTGCCAGCAGCTTGGGCAATCAGCCCCAGCATTTT CASSLGNQPQHF
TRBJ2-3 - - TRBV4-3 TGCGCCAGCAGCCAAGGGAGGCACCCCGGGGTGGATACGCAGTATTTT CASSQGRHPGVDTQYF
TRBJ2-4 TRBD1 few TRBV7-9 TGTGCCAGCAGCTCCCACGGGGGACAGGGGAATAGGGCCAAAAACATTCAGTACTTC CASSSHGGQGNRAKNIQYF
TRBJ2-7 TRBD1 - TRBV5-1 TGCGCCAGCAGCTGGGGAACAGGGGCCTCCTACGAGCAGTACTTC CASSWGTGASYEQYF
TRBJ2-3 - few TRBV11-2 TGTGCCAGCAGGGGGACGAAGGCAGATACGCAGTATTTT CASRGTKADTQYF
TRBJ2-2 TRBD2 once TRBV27 TGTGCCAGCAGTCCCCCCAGGCGGGAGGCCATCACCGGGGAGCTGTTTTTT CASSPPRREAITGELFF
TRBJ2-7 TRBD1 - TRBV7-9 TGTGCCAGCAGCTTATCCCGGACAGGGGAATATAGCGAGCAGTACTTC CASSLSRTGEYSEQYF
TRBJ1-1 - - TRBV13 TGTGCCAGCAGCTTAGGCATGCAGGAATGGGGCACTGAAGCTTTCTTT CASSLGMQEWGTEAFF
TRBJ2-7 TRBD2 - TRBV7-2 TGTGCCAGCAGTTATATTAGCGGGACACTCCGTTACGAGCAGTACTTC CASSYISGTLRYEQYF
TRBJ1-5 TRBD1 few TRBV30 TGTGCCTGGAGTGCACAGGGGGATCAGCCCCAGCATTTT CAWSAQGDQPQHF
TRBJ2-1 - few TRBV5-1 TGCGCCAGCAGCCATTACCCGACAGGGACTTACAATGAGCAGTTCTTC CASSHYPTGTYNEQFF
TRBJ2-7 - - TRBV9 TGTGCCAGCAGCGTCCTTTACGAGCAGTACTTC CASSVLYEQYF
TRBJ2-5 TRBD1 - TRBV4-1 TGCGCCAGCAGCCAAGTTACGGGACAGGGCCAAGAGACCCAGTACTTC CASSQVTGQGQETQYF
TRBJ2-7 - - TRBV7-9 TGTGCCAGCAGCTTAGGGACAGACCCCTACGAGCAGTACTTC CASSLGTDPYEQYF
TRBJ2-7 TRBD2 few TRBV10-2 TGCGCCAGCAGCTATAGCGGGACCAACGAGCAGTACTTC CASSYSGTNEQYF
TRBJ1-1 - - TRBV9 TGTGCCAGCAGCGTCACTGACATGAACACTGAAGCTTTCTTT CASSVTDMNTEAFF
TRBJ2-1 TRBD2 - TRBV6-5 TGTGCCAGCAGACCCACTAGCGGGAGGCACAATGAGCAGTTCTTC CASRPTSGRHNEQFF
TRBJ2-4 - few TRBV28 TGTGCCAGCAGTTTACTGAACCGTGCCAAAAACATTCAGTACTTC CASSLLNRAKNIQYF
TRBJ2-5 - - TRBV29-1 TGCAGCGTCCCACAGGGTCGGGAGACCCAGTACTTC CSVPQGRETQYF
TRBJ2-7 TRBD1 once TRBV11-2 TGTGCCAGCAGCCACGGGACAGGGTGGTACGAGCAGTACTTC CASSHGTGWYEQYF
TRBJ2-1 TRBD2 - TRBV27 TGTGCCAGCAGTTCCTGGGCTAGCGGCGACAATGAGCAGTTCTTC CASSSWASGDNEQFF
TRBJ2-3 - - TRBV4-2 TGTGCCAGCAGCCCAAGCTTGGATACGCAGTATTTT CASSPSLDTQYF
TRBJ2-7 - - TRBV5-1 TGCGCCAGCAGCACGGAGGGACGGGTCCTCCCGGGGGAGCAGTACTTC CASSTEGRVLPGEQYF
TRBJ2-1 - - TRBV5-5 TGTGCCAGCAGCTTGGCCACTGGGGGCTACCAAAACAATGAGCAGTTCTTC CASSLATGGYQNNEQFF
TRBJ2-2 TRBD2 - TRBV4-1 TGCGCCAGCAGCCAAGATCCCAGCGGGAATCCCACCGGGGAGCTGTTTTTT CASSQDPSGNPTGELFF
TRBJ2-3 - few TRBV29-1 TGCAGCGACTACATTGCGGATACGCAGTATTTT CSDYIADTQYF
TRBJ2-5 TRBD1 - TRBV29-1 TGCAGCGTTCAGGGGGCGCCGGGGACCCAGTACTTC CSVQGAPGTQYF
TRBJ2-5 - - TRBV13 TGTGCCAGCAGCTCAAACCATGGGGTAGCGGAACAAGAGACCCAGTACTTC CASSSNHGVAEQETQYF
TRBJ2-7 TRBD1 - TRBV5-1 TGCGCCAGCCGGGACAGCCTCTCGAACGAGCAGTACTTC CASRDSLSNEQYF
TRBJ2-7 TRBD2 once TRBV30 TGTGCCTGGACCGACCCACTAGCGGGAGACGAGCAGTACTTC CAWTDPLAGDEQYF
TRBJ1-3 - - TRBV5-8 TGTGCCAGCAGCACCCGTTCCAAGTACTCTGGAAACACCATATATTTT CASSTRSKYSGNTIYF
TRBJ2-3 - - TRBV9 TGTGCCAGCAGCGAGACCCGGGGCCTCACAGATACGCAGTATTTT CASSETRGLTDTQYF
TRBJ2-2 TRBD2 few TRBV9 TGTGCCAGCAGCGGTAGCGGGAGCGTTATCACCGGGGAGCTGTTTTTT CASSGSGSVITGELFF
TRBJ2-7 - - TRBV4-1 TGCGCCAGCAGCCAAGATACGAGCGAGCAGTACTTC CASSQDTSEQYF
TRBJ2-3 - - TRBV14 TGTGCCAGCAGCCCTATCGGCAGGAACACAGATACGCAGTATTTT CASSPIGRNTDTQYF
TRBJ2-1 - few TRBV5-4 TGTGCCAGCAGCCCAACTGGGATAGGAGGTGAGCAGTTCTTC CASSPTGIGGEQFF
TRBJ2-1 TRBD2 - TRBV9 TGTGCCAGCAGCGGCCAGCGGGAACGGTTCTATGAGCAGTTCTTC CASSGQRERFYEQFF
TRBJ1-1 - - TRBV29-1 TGCAGCGTTGAAGGGGCACCAGTGAACACTGAAGCTTTCTTT CSVEGAPVNTEAFF
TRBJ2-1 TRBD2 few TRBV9 TGTGCCAGCAGCGTAGCGGGAGGTTCCTACAATGAGCAGTTCTTC CASSVAGGSYNEQFF
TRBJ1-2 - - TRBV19 TGTGCCAGTAGTATGCGGGGGGGGAACTATGGCTACACCTTC CASSMRGGNYGYTF
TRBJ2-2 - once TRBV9 TGTGCCAGCAGCGCTAACAGGGGACTTAACACCGGGGAGCTGTTTTTT CASSANRGLNTGELFF
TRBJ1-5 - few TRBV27 TGTGCCAGCAGTCTCGGGGGGGCCAGGGGCAATCAGCCCCAGCATTTT CASSLGGARGNQPQHF
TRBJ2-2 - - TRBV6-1 TGTGCCAGCAGTGGGGACCGGAACACCGGGGAGCTGTTTTTT CASSGDRNTGELFF
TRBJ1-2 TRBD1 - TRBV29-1 TGCAGCGTTGATCGGGACAGGGATACTAACTATGGCTACACCTTC CSVDRDRDTNYGYTF